Listed below are T cell receptor beta chains from one sample, sequenced in a study of breast tumors, draining lymph nodes, adjacent tissues. Via MiXCR, TCRdb re-called the multiplex PCR reads, giving one row per CDR3 protein. The table records roughly 15,000 distinct CDR3 sequences, roughly 48% of them present only once. The sequenced sample was tumor-adjacent breast tissue. The source is a female donor with breast cancer. Some clones in this sample may be carry-over from other donors' samples. Each CDR3 is given with its conserved first and last residue. A D gene is named only where the DNA matches it firmly. For some rows the clone size is stated as once, few or many, or as a class when expanded; others skip it.

clone_size: many; d_call: .; j_call: TRBJ1-5; v_call: TRBV7-3; cdr3_aa: CASSLKNQSQHF; cdr3_nt: TGTGCCAGCAGCTTGAAAAATCAGTCCCAGCATTTT
clone_size: medium-sized; d_call: TRBD2; j_call: TRBJ2-2; v_call: TRBV6-5; cdr3_aa: CASTTRLADLPGELFF; cdr3_nt: TGTGCCAGCACCACTAGACTAGCGGACCTTCCCGGGGAGCTGTTTTTT
clone_size: medium-sized; d_call: .; j_call: TRBJ1-5; v_call: TRBV6-2/TRBV6-3; cdr3_aa: CASSYGGSGQPQHF; cdr3_nt: TGTGCCAGCAGTTACGGGGGTTCGGGTCAGCCCCAGCATTTT
clone_size: .; d_call: .; j_call: TRBJ1-5; v_call: TRBV5-8; cdr3_aa: CASSKMVNQPQHF; cdr3_nt: TGTGCCAGCAGCAAAATGGTCAATCAGCCCCAGCATTTT
clone_size: .; d_call: .; j_call: TRBJ1-1; v_call: TRBV2; cdr3_aa: CASKGHNTEAFF; cdr3_nt: TGTGCCAGCAAAGGGCACAACACTGAAGCTTTCTTT
clone_size: medium-sized; d_call: .; j_call: TRBJ2-7; v_call: TRBV7-8; cdr3_aa: CASSRGTTGRGTREYF; cdr3_nt: TGTGCCAGCAGCCGCGGAACGACAGGGCGCGGGACGCGCGAGTACTTC
clone_size: many; d_call: .; j_call: TRBJ1-2; v_call: TRBV5-8; cdr3_aa: CASSPPTQGGGYGYTF; cdr3_nt: TGTGCCAGCAGCCCCCCTACACAGGGAGGAGGCTATGGCTACACCTTC
clone_size: .; d_call: TRBD2; j_call: TRBJ2-3; v_call: TRBV5-1; cdr3_aa: CASSSGGGRDTQYF; cdr3_nt: TGCGCCAGCAGCTCCGGGGGGGGAAGAGATACGCAGTATTTT
clone_size: .; d_call: .; j_call: TRBJ1-2; v_call: TRBV5-6; cdr3_aa: CVSIGQWNYGYTF; cdr3_nt: TGTGTCAGCATCGGACAGTGGAACTATGGCTACACCTTC
clone_size: many; d_call: .; j_call: TRBJ2-4; v_call: TRBV9; cdr3_aa: CASSTAQGAKNIQYF; cdr3_nt: TGTGCCAGCAGCACCGCTCAGGGGGCCAAAAACATTCAGTACTTC
clone_size: .; d_call: .; j_call: TRBJ2-5; v_call: TRBV5-6; cdr3_aa: CASSLRTAGKEETQYF; cdr3_nt: TGTGCCAGCAGCTTACGCACTGCGGGAAAGGAAGAGACCCAGTACTTC
clone_size: .; d_call: TRBD2; j_call: TRBJ2-1; v_call: TRBV12-3/TRBV12-4; cdr3_aa: CASNPGRGGAIWGQFF; cdr3_nt: TGTGCCAGCAATCCAGGGCGCGGGGGGGCCATTTGGGGGCAGTTCTTC
clone_size: many; d_call: .; j_call: TRBJ2-5; v_call: TRBV4-3; cdr3_aa: CASSQVGTPGETQYF; cdr3_nt: TGCGCCAGCAGCCAAGTCGGAACTCCCGGGGAGACCCAGTACTTC
clone_size: many; d_call: .; j_call: TRBJ2-3; v_call: TRBV27; cdr3_aa: CASSLHYSLSTDTQYF; cdr3_nt: TGTGCCAGCAGTTTACACTACAGCCTTAGCACAGATACGCAGTATTTT
clone_size: .; d_call: TRBD1; j_call: TRBJ2-5; v_call: TRBV24-1; cdr3_aa: CATSDIEERTGGAGIQETQYF; cdr3_nt: TGTGCCACCAGTGACATTGAAGAACGGACAGGGGGCGCGGGCATACAAGAGACCCAGTACTTC
clone_size: many; d_call: TRBD1; j_call: TRBJ2-5; v_call: TRBV29-1; cdr3_aa: CSVAGTGGYQETQYF; cdr3_nt: TGCAGCGTTGCCGGGACAGGGGGCTACCAAGAGACCCAGTACTTC
clone_size: .; d_call: TRBD2; j_call: TRBJ2-5; v_call: TRBV6-1; cdr3_aa: CASSRTSGTQETQYF; cdr3_nt: TGTGCCAGCTCCCGGACTAGCGGGACTCAAGAGACCCAGTACTTC
clone_size: many; d_call: .; j_call: TRBJ1-5; v_call: TRBV28; cdr3_aa: CASSFGGRGTQPQHF; cdr3_nt: TGTGCCAGCAGTTTCGGGGGAAGGGGAACTCAGCCCCAGCATTTT
clone_size: medium-sized; d_call: .; j_call: TRBJ2-3; v_call: TRBV7-9; cdr3_aa: CASSSLHRDLDTQYF; cdr3_nt: TGTGCCAGCAGCTCCTTACACCGGGACCTCGATACGCAGTATTTT
clone_size: .; d_call: .; j_call: TRBJ2-1; v_call: TRBV19; cdr3_aa: CATGFPYNEQFF; cdr3_nt: TGTGCCACCGGCTTCCCCTACAATGAGCAGTTCTTC
clone_size: .; d_call: .; j_call: TRBJ2-3; v_call: TRBV4-2; cdr3_aa: CASAENSGNTDTQYF; cdr3_nt: TGTGCCAGCGCCGAGAATAGCGGTAACACAGATACGCAGTATTTT
clone_size: many; d_call: .; j_call: TRBJ1-2; v_call: TRBV10-2; cdr3_aa: CASSESGRINYGYTF; cdr3_nt: TGCGCCAGCAGTGAGTCAGGCCGGATTAACTATGGCTACACCTTC
clone_size: .; d_call: .; j_call: TRBJ1-1; v_call: TRBV6-5; cdr3_aa: CASSYRRSGTEAFF; cdr3_nt: TGTGCCAGCAGTTATAGGAGGAGCGGCACTGAAGCTTTCTTT
clone_size: .; d_call: TRBD1; j_call: TRBJ1-2; v_call: TRBV28; cdr3_aa: CASSPTGTDYGYYGYTF; cdr3_nt: TGTGCCAGCAGTCCCACCGGGACAGATTATGGCTACTATGGCTACACCTTC
clone_size: many; d_call: .; j_call: TRBJ2-2; v_call: TRBV9; cdr3_aa: CASSFLSANTGELFF; cdr3_nt: TGTGCCAGCAGCTTTCTGTCCGCGAACACCGGGGAGCTGTTTTTT
clone_size: medium-sized; d_call: .; j_call: TRBJ2-7; v_call: TRBV7-9; cdr3_aa: CASSFLDSDASYEQYF; cdr3_nt: TGTGCCAGCAGCTTCCTGGACAGCGACGCTTCCTACGAGCAGTACTTC
clone_size: .; d_call: .; j_call: TRBJ2-7; v_call: TRBV6-1; cdr3_aa: CASSAGWGHYEQYF; cdr3_nt: TGTGCCAGCAGTGCTGGCTGGGGGCACTACGAGCAGTACTTC
clone_size: many; d_call: TRBD1; j_call: TRBJ2-3; v_call: TRBV6-5; cdr3_aa: CASSRPRDRGTDTQYF; cdr3_nt: TGTGCCAGCAGCCGACCCCGGGACAGGGGAACAGATACGCAGTATTTT
clone_size: medium-sized; d_call: TRBD1; j_call: TRBJ1-2; v_call: TRBV13; cdr3_aa: CASSLGTGDYGYTF; cdr3_nt: TGTGCCAGCAGCTTAGGGACAGGGGACTATGGCTACACCTTC
clone_size: many; d_call: TRBD2; j_call: TRBJ2-3; v_call: TRBV18; cdr3_aa: CASSPTSGGGTDTQYF; cdr3_nt: TGTGCCAGCTCACCAACTAGCGGAGGGGGCACAGATACGCAGTATTTT